The subject of this entry is one T cell receptor beta chain. Its antigen remains unidentified. The CDR3 runs 15 residues. V lost 4 bases and J lost 7, with 13 bases in between. Germline V lookup: CDR1 KGHDR, CDR2 SFDVKD. These data belong to a study of T cells in Graves' hyperthyroidism and ophthalmopathy. Whole-study findings and limits: In simple terms, a model built on 13 V-J features told ophthalmopathy apart from stable hyperthyroidism. Before onset, by a median of around 6.4 months, the model predicted ophthalmopathy. Blood samples included most of the expanded thyroid clonotypes exceeding 0.001.

The TCR beta CDR3 regions underwent amplification using RNA transcripts as the source. During a first-round RT-PCR of the TCR CDR3, the HTBI primer set was used. TCRdb reanalysed the multiplex PCR reads using MiXCR and keeps one entry per CDR3 protein. The sample includes hundreds of thousands of distinct CDR3 sequences, roughly 46% of them seen just once. Investigators excluded patients with uncontrolled infection, other autoimmune disease, pregnancy or lactation. The gene calls are TRBV24-1 and TRBJ1-6; perhaps TRBD1 as D (5 bases). The source is an adult man with Graves' disease, either hyperthyroidism or ophthalmopathy (not recorded which). Sequencing was done on a sample of peripheral blood or thyroid tissue (not recorded which). The CDR3 loop reads CATSEPGTDNSPLHF. The CDR3 region has the DNA TGTGCCACCAGTGAACCCGGGACGGACAATTCACCCCTCCACTTT.